This T cell receptor beta chain was obtained from a study of radiotherapy plus CTLA-4 blockade in lung cancer. Patients had chemo-refractory metastatic non-small-cell lung cancer and received focal radiation plus CTLA-4 blockade that used ipilimumab. The germline V gene has CDR1 KGHSH and CDR2 LQKENI. V lost 2 bases, J lost 2 bases, and 10 bases lay in between. The CDR3 length is 14 residues. Study-wide findings and caveats: Response was reportedly best predicted by early blood T cell clone dynamics, with interferon-beta.

Note on this clone: Its matching antigen is unknown.

Assay used: immunoSEQ multiplex PCR; TCRdb lists only in-frame clones, some missing. Among about 120,000 clones listed, 85% to 90% were seen once. This sequence joins TRBV18 and TRBJ2-7; D gene unclear. The receptor was derived from a human donor with non-small cell lung cancer that progressed on radiotherapy plus ipilimumab. This specimen consisted of peripheral blood, obtained from a patient treated with radiotherapy plus ipilimumab. CDR3 in DNA: TGTGCCAGCTCACCAGTGGACGGCCCCTACGAGCAGTACTTC. Translated, it gives CASSPVDGPYEQYF.